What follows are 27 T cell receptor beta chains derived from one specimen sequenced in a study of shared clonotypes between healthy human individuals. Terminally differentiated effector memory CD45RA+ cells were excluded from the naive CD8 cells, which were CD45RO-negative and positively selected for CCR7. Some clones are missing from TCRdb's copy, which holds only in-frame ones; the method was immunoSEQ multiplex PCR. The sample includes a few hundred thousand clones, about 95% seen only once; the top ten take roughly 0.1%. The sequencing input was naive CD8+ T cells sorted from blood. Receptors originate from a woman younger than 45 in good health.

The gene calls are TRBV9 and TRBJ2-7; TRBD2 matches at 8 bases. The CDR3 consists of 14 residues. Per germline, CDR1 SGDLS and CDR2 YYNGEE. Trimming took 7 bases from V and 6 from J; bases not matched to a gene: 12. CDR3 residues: CASSRGGLDFEQYF. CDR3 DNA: TGTGCCAGCTCCCGGGGGGGACTAGACTTCGAGCAGTACTTC.

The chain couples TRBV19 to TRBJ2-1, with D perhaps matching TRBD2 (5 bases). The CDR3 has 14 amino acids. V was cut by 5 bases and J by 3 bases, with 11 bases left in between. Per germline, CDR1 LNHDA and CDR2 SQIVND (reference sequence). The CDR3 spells CASSPPGSYNEQFF. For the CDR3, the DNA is TGTGCCAGTAGTCCCCCGGGAAGCTACAATGAGCAGTTCTTC.

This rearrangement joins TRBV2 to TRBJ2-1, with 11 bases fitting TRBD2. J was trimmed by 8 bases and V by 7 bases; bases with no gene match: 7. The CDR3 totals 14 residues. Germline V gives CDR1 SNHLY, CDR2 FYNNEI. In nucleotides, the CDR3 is TGTGCCAGCACCGGACTAGCGGGTGTCGATGAGCAGTTCTTC. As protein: CASTGLAGVDEQFF.

The CDR3 sequence is CASSFIGSPNEQFF. For the CDR3, the DNA is TGTGCCAGCAGTTTTATCGGGAGTCCCAATGAGCAGTTCTTC. The J gene is TRBJ2-1, the V gene TRBV27; TRBD2 might be the D (6 bases). The V and J ends lost 3 bases and 6 bases respectively, with 12 bases between them. CDR1 is MNHEY and CDR2 is SMNVEV in the germline V gene (reference sequence). The CDR3 is 14 amino acids.

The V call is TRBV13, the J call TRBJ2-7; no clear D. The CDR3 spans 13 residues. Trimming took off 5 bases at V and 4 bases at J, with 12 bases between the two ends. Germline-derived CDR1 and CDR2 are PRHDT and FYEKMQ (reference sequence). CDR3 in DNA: TGTGCCAGCAGCCGCACCCCTAGTTACGAGCAGTACTTC. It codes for CASSRTPSYEQYF.

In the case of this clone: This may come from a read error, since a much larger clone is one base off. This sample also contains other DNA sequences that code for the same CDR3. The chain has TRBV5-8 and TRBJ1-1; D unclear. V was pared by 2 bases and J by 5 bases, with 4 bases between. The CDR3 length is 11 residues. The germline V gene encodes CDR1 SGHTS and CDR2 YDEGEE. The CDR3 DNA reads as TGTGCCAGCAGCTTCGGGACTGAAGCTTTCTTT. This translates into CASSFGTEAFF.

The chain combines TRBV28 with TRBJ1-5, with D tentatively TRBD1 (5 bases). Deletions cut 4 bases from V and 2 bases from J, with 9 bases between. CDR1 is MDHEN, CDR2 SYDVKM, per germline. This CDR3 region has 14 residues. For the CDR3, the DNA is TGTGCCAGCAGTTCCGGGGGAGGCAATCAGCCCCAGCATTTT. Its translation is CASSSGGGNQPQHF.

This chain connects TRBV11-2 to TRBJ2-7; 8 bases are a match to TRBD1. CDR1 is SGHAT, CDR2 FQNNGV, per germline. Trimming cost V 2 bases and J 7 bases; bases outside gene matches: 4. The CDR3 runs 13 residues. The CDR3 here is CASSLPGGMEQYF. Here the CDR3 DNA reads TGTGCCAGCAGCTTACCAGGGGGCATGGAGCAGTACTTC.

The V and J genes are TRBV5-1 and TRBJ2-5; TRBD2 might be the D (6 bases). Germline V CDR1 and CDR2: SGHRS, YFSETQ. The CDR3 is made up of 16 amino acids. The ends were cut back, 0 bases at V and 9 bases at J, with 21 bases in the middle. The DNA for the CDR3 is TGCGCCAGCAGCTTGGCCCGGGGGACCCATTGGGGGGCCCAGTACTTC. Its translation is CASSLARGTHWGAQYF.

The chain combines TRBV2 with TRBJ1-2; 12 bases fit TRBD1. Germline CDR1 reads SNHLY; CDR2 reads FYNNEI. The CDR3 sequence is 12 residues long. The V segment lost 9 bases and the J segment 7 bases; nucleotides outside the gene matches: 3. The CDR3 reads CARGQGAAGYTF. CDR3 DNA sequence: TGTGCCAGGGGACAGGGGGCCGCTGGCTACACCTTC.

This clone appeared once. CDR3 protein: CASSLSSAWVSGRGDTQYF. In nucleotides, the CDR3 is TGTGCCAGCAGTTTATCGTCGGCCTGGGTTAGCGGGAGGGGCGATACGCAGTATTTT. This chain joins TRBV27 and TRBJ2-3; 11 bases agree with TRBD2. The CDR3 runs 19 residues. The germline V gene encodes CDR1 MNHEY and CDR2 SMNVEV (reference sequence). The V gene end was trimmed by 0 bases and the J gene end by 6 bases; junction bases not matched to a gene: 14.

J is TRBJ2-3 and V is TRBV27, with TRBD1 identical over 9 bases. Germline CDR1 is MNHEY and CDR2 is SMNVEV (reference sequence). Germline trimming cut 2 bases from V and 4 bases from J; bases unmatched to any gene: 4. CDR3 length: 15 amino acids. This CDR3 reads CASSLGTGSPDTQYF. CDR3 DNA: TGTGCCAGCAGTTTAGGGACAGGGTCCCCAGATACGCAGTATTTT.

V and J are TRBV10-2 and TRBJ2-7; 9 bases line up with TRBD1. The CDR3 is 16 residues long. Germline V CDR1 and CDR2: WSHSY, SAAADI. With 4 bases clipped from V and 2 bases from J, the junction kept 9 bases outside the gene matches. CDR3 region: CASSGIGGTGTYEQYF. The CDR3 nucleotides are TGCGCCAGCAGTGGAATAGGCGGGACAGGGACCTACGAGCAGTACTTC.

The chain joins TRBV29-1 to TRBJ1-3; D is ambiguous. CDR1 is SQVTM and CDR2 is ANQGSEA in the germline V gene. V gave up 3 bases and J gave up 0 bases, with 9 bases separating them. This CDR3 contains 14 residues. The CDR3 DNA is TGCAGCGTTGAGACTTTCCTCTCTGGAAACACCATATATTTT. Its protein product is CSVETFLSGNTIYF.

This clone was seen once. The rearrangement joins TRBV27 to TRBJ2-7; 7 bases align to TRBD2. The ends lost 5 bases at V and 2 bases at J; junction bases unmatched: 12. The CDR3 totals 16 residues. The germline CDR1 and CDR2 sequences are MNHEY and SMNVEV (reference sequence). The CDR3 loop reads CASSVMTSSTAYEQYF. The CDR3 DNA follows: TGTGCCAGCAGTGTCATGACTAGCTCAACTGCCTACGAGCAGTACTTC.

CDR3 in DNA: TGTGCCAGCATGGGTGCTAGCGGGAGGTGGCGACCCTACGAGCAGTACTTC. Its translation is CASMGASGRWRPYEQYF. J is TRBJ2-7 and V is TRBV25-1; 11 nucleotides agree with TRBD2. Germline CDR1 MGHDK, CDR2 SYGVNS. This CDR3 has 17 residues. V gave up 7 bases and J gave up 2 bases; unmatched junction bases: 13.

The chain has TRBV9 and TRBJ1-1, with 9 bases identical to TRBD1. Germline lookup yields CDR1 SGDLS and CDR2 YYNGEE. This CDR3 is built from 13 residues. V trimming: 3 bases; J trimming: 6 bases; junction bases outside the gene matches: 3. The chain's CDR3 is CASSAGTGSEAFF. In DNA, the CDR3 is TGTGCCAGCAGCGCAGGGACAGGGTCTGAAGCTTTCTTT.

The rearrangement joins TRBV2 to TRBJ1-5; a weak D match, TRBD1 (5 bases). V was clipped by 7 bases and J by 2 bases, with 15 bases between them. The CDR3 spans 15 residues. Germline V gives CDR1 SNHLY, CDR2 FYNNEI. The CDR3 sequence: CASNAGWSGNQPQHF. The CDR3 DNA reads TGTGCCAGCAACGCAGGGTGGTCGGGCAATCAGCCCCAGCATTTT.

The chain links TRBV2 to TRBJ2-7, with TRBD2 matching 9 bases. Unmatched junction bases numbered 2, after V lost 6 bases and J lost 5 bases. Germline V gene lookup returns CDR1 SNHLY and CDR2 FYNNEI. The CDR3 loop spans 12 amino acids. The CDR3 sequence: CASSGTSHEQYF. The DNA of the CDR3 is TGTGCCAGCAGCGGGACTAGCCACGAGCAGTACTTC.

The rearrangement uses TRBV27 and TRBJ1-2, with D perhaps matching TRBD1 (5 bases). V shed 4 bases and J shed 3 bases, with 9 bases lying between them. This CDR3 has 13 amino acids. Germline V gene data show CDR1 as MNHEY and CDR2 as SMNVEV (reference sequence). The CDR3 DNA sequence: TGTGCCAGCAGTTCGGGCAGGGACTATGGCTACACCTTC. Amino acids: CASSSGRDYGYTF.

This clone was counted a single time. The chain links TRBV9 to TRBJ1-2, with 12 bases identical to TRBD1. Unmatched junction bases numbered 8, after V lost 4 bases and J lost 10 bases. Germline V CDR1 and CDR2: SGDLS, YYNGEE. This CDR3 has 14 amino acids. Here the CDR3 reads CASSSGDRGRDYTF. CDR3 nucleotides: TGTGCCAGCAGCTCCGGGGACAGGGGGCGCGACTACACCTTC. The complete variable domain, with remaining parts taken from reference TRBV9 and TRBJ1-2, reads DSGVTQTPKHLITATGQRVTLRCSPRSGDLSVYWYQQSLDQGLQFLIQYYNGEERAKGNILERFSAQQFPDLHSELNLSSLELGDSALYFCASSSGDRGRDYTFGSGTRLTVV.

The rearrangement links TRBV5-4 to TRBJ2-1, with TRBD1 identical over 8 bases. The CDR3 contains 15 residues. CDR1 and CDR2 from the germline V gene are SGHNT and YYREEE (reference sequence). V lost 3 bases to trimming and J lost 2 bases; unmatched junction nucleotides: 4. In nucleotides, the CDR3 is TGTGCCAGCAGCTCCGGACAGGGTCCCTACAATGAGCAGTTCTTC. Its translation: CASSSGQGPYNEQFF.

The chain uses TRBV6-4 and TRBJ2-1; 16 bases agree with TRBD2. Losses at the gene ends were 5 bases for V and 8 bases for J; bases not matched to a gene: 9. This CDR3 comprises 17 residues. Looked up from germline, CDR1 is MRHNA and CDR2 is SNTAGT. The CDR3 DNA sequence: TGTGCCAGCAGTAAGACTACGGGACTAGCGGGAGGGGATGAGCAGTTCTTC. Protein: CASSKTTGLAGGDEQFF.

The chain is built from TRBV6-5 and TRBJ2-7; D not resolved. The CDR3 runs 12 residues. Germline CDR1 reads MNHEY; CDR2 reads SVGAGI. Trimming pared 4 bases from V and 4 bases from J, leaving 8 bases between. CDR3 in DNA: TGTGCCAGCAGTTCGTTAAATTACGAGCAGTACTTC. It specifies CASSSLNYEQYF.

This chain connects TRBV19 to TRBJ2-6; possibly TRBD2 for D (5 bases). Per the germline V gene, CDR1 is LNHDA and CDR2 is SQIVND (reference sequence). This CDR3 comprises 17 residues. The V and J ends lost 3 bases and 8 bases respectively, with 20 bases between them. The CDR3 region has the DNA TGTGCCAGTAGTATTCCCGGTTTGGAGGTACGGTCCAACGTCCTGACTTTC. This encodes CASSIPGLEVRSNVLTF.

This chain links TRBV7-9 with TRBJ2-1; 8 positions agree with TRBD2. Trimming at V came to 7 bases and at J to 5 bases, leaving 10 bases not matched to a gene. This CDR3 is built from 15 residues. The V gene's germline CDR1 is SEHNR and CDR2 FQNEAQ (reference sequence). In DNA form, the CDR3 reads TGTGCCAGCACAGTTTTGGCGGGAGGTAACAATGAGCAGTTCTTC. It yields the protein CASTVLAGGNNEQFF.

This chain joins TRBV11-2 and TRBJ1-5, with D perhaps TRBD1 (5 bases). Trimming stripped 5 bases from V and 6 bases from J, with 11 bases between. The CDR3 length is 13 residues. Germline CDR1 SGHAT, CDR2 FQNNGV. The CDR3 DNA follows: TGTGCCAGCAGCCTGGGGGTTGTTCAGCCCCAGCATTTT. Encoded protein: CASSLGVVQPQHF.